Listed below are T cell receptor beta chains from one sample, sequenced in a study of T cell responses to AZD1222 COVID-19 vaccine. Sequenced by immunoSEQ multiplex PCR; TCRdb stores in-frame clones only, minus some. The table lists more than 150,000 clones, over 70% of them singletons. The sample consisted of peripheral blood, taken on day 0 of MenACWY control vaccination. Source of these receptors: an adult in good health. Each CDR3 is given with its conserved first and last residue. A D gene is named only where the DNA matches it firmly. Only part of the rows carry a size: once, few, many, or a class if the clone is expanded.

V: TRBV5-4; J: TRBJ2-1; size: -; length: 14; D: -; CDR3: CASSPPGGYNEQFF; DNA: TGTGCCAGCAGCCCTCCAGGTGGATACAATGAGCAGTTCTTC
V: TRBV6-2/TRBV6-3; J: TRBJ2-3; size: -; length: 17; D: -; CDR3: CASSYPKSARSTDTQYF; DNA: TGTGCCAGCAGTTACCCGAAATCAGCTCGGAGCACAGATACGCAGTATTTT
V: TRBV6-1; J: TRBJ2-3; size: -; length: 16; D: -; CDR3: CASSEMGGGSTDTQYF; DNA: TGTGCCAGCAGTGAAATGGGCGGGGGCTCCACAGATACGCAGTATTTT
V: TRBV2; J: TRBJ1-3; size: -; length: 14; D: -; CDR3: CASSEVTSGNTIYF; DNA: TGTGCCAGCAGTGAAGTTACCTCTGGAAACACCATATATTTT
V: TRBV9; J: TRBJ2-3; size: -; length: 12; D: -; CDR3: CASSGTGDTQYF; DNA: TGTGCCAGCAGCGGAACAGGAGATACGCAGTATTTT
V: TRBV18; J: TRBJ2-3; size: -; length: 12; D: -; CDR3: CASSPHRLPQYF; DNA: TGTGCCAGCTCACCCCACCGCCTCCCACAGTATTTT
V: TRBV29-1; J: TRBJ2-7; size: -; length: 14; D: TRBD1; CDR3: CSVEKGAGPYEQYF; DNA: TGCAGCGTTGAAAAGGGGGCAGGGCCCTACGAGCAGTACTTC
V: TRBV28; J: TRBJ1-6; size: few; length: 11; D: -; CDR3: CASSLGPPLHF; DNA: TGTGCCAGCAGTTTAGGTCCACCCCTCCACTTT
V: TRBV5-4; J: TRBJ2-1; size: once; length: 14; D: -; CDR3: CASSPDTRKSEQFF; DNA: TGTGCCAGCAGCCCCGATACCCGTAAGTCTGAGCAGTTCTTC
V: TRBV19; J: TRBJ1-2; size: -; length: 16; D: TRBD1; CDR3: CASSTHPGQANYGYTF; DNA: TGTGCCAGTAGTACCCACCCAGGACAGGCTAACTATGGCTACACCTTC
V: TRBV6-1; J: TRBJ1-4; size: -; length: 14; D: -; CDR3: CASSEGQGNEKLFF; DNA: TGTGCCAGCAGTGAAGGTCAGGGAAATGAAAAACTGTTTTTT
V: TRBV6-1; J: TRBJ1-2; size: -; length: 17; D: TRBD1; CDR3: CASSGHRGRRTNYGYTF; DNA: TGTGCCAGCAGTGGGCACAGGGGAAGACGAACTAACTATGGCTACACCTTC
V: TRBV6-5; J: TRBJ1-2; size: -; length: 14; D: TRBD1; CDR3: CASSLAGQAYGYTF; DNA: TGTGCCAGCAGTTTGGCGGGACAGGCCTATGGCTACACCTTC
V: TRBV7-9; J: TRBJ1-4; size: -; length: 13; D: TRBD1; CDR3: CASAGQYNEKLFF; DNA: TGTGCCTCCGCGGGACAGTATAATGAAAAACTGTTTTTT
V: TRBV5-4; J: TRBJ2-2; size: few; length: 14; D: -; CDR3: CASSDAANTGELFF; DNA: TGTGCCAGCAGTGATGCCGCGAACACCGGGGAGCTGTTTTTT
V: TRBV7-8; J: TRBJ1-5; size: few; length: 13; D: TRBD1; CDR3: CASSSDRVQPQHF; DNA: TGTGCCAGCAGCTCGGACAGGGTTCAGCCCCAGCATTTT
V: TRBV6-6; J: TRBJ1-5; size: -; length: 12; D: -; CDR3: CATGGSNQPQHF; DNA: TGTGCCACTGGGGGTAGCAATCAGCCCCAGCATTTT
V: TRBV10-2; J: TRBJ1-3; size: -; length: 15; D: -; CDR3: CASTPGGTSGNTIYF; DNA: TGCGCCAGCACCCCCGGGGGAACCTCTGGAAACACCATATATTTT
V: TRBV7-9; J: TRBJ2-7; size: -; length: 14; D: TRBD1; CDR3: CASSPDRGQGEQYF; DNA: TGTGCCAGCAGCCCCGACAGGGGGCAAGGAGAGCAGTACTTC
V: TRBV10-3; J: TRBJ2-6; size: -; length: 21; D: TRBD1; CDR3: CAISEWLRDRGPVSGANVLTF; DNA: TGTGCCATCAGTGAGTGGCTCCGGGACAGGGGCCCTGTCTCTGGGGCCAACGTCCTGACTTTC
V: TRBV7-6; J: TRBJ2-7; size: -; length: 15; D: TRBD2; CDR3: CASSSTTSGSGEQYF; DNA: TGTGCCAGCAGCTCAACGACTAGCGGGAGTGGCGAGCAGTACTTC
V: TRBV6-5; J: TRBJ1-1; size: -; length: 13; D: -; CDR3: CASSYLGNTEAFF; DNA: TGTGCCAGCAGTTACCTGGGGAACACTGAAGCTTTCTTT
V: TRBV6-5; J: TRBJ2-1; size: -; length: 12; D: TRBD1; CDR3: CASSQGVNEQFF; DNA: TGTGCCAGCAGTCAGGGGGTCAATGAGCAGTTCTTC
V: TRBV3-1/TRBV3-2; J: TRBJ1-6; size: -; length: 19; D: -; CDR3: CASSQEVRSGSSYNSPLHF; DNA: TGTGCCAGCAGCCAAGAAGTACGCAGTGGAAGCTCCTATAATTCACCCCTCCACTTT
V: TRBV9; J: TRBJ1-1; size: -; length: 16; D: TRBD1; CDR3: CASSGGSGGKNTEAFF; DNA: TGTGCCAGCAGCGGAGGATCAGGGGGAAAGAACACTGAAGCTTTCTTT
V: TRBV29-1; J: TRBJ2-7; size: many; length: 13; D: -; CDR3: CSVAPGGPYEQYF; DNA: TGCAGCGTTGCCCCCGGTGGGCCTTACGAGCAGTACTTC
V: TRBV2; J: TRBJ2-7; size: -; length: 15; D: -; CDR3: CASSEVGPSNREQYF; DNA: TGTGCCAGCAGTGAAGTTGGACCGAGTAATCGGGAGCAGTACTTC
V: TRBV28; J: TRBJ1-5; size: -; length: 15; D: -; CDR3: CASSPPTVSNQPQHF; DNA: TGTGCCAGCAGCCCCCCGACAGTTAGCAATCAGCCCCAGCATTTT
V: TRBV3-1/TRBV3-2; J: TRBJ2-1; size: -; length: 16; D: -; CDR3: CASSRAGRVGGNEQFF; DNA: TGTGCCAGCAGCCGCGCGGGACGAGTGGGCGGCAATGAGCAGTTCTTC
V: TRBV6-2/TRBV6-3; J: TRBJ2-3; size: -; length: 15; D: -; CDR3: CASSYSEDSADTQYF; DNA: TGTGCCAGCAGTTACTCAGAGGATTCGGCAGATACGCAGTATTTT
V: TRBV5-1; J: TRBJ1-2; size: once; length: 13; D: -; CDR3: CASSLDSNYGYTF; DNA: TGCGCCAGCAGCTTGGACAGCAACTATGGCTACACCTTC